This T cell receptor (beta chain) comes out of a study of neoadjuvant nivolumab and ipilimumab in lung cancer. V was trimmed by 6 bases and J by 4 bases, leaving 15 bases between them. Looked up from germline, CDR1 is MNHEY and CDR2 is SVGAGI. The CDR3 loop spans 14 amino acids. This clone was picked up a small number of times. As yet, its antigen is unknown. Data came from immunoSEQ multiplex PCR; TCRdb stores just in-frame clones and leaves some out. The table includes 44,000 or so clones, 75% to 90% detected once. Regarding the study as a whole: TCR clonality did not significantly correlate with pathologic tumor regression.

The V call is TRBV6-5, the J call TRBJ1-2; maybe TRBD1 (5 bases). Sequencing was performed on blood, taken before neoadjuvant nivolumab, alone or with ipilimumab. This receptor was taken from an adult with non-small cell lung cancer. Some clones in this sample may be carry-over from other donors' samples. The CDR3 is CASSRTGTSYGYTF. The CDR3 DNA reads as TGTGCCAGCAGCCGGACGGGGACCTCCTATGGCTACACCTTC.